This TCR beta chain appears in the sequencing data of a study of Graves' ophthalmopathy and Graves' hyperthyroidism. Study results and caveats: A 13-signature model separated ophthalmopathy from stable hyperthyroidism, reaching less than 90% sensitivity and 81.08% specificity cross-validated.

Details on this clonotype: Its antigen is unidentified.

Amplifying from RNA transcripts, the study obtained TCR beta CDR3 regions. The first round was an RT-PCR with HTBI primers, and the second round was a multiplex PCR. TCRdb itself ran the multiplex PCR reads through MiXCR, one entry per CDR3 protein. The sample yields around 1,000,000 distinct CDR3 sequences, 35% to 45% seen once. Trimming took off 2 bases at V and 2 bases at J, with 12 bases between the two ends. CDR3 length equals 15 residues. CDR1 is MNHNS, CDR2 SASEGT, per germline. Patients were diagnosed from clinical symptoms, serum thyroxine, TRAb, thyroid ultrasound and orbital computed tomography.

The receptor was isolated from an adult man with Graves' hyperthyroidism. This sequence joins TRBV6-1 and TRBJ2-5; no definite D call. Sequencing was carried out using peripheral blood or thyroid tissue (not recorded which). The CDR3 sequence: CASSEIKGAQETQYF. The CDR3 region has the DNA TGTGCCAGCAGTGAAATCAAGGGCGCTCAAGAGACCCAGTACTTC.